Each of the 9 T cell receptor beta chains below was sequenced from the same sample in a study of OX40 agonist ivuxolimab in advanced cancers. Method: immunoSEQ multiplex PCR; TCRdb's copy keeps in-frame clones and lacks some. The sample records tens of thousands of clones, roughly 90% being singletons. This sample comprised CD4+ or CD8+ T cells sorted from blood, obtained in a trial of the OX40 agonist ivuxolimab. Receptor source: an adult with an advanced solid tumor such as melanoma, head and neck, liver or kidney cancer.

The gene calls are TRBV7-2 and TRBJ2-3, with TRBD2 matching 7 bases. The CDR3 contains 15 residues. The V gene's germline CDR1 is SGHTA and CDR2 FQGNSA. V lost 2 bases to trimming and J lost 2 bases; unmatched junction nucleotides: 4. The CDR3 loop is CASSLTTSDTDTQYF. The CDR3 DNA reads TGTGCCAGCAGCTTAACAACTAGCGACACAGATACGCAGTATTTT. Full variable domain (rest looked up from reference TRBV7-2 and TRBJ2-3): GAGVSQSPSNKVTEKGKDVELRCDPISGHTALYWYRQSLGQGLEFLIYFQGNSAPDKSGLPSDRFSAERTGGSVSTLTIQRTQQEDSAVYLCASSLTTSDTDTQYFGPGTRLTVL.

The chain joins TRBV7-2 to TRBJ1-1; D gene ambiguous. V shed 2 bases and J shed 2 bases, with 9 bases lying between them. Looked up from germline, CDR1 is SGHTA and CDR2 is FQGNSA. The CDR3 has 14 residues. The CDR3 sequence is CASSLLPPNTEAFF. The CDR3 nucleotides read TGTGCCAGCAGCTTACTACCACCCAACACTGAAGCTTTCTTT. Combining the CDR3 with reference TRBV7-2 and TRBJ1-1 gives the whole variable domain GAGVSQSPSNKVTEKGKDVELRCDPISGHTALYWYRQSLGQGLEFLIYFQGNSAPDKSGLPSDRFSAERTGGSVSTLTIQRTQQEDSAVYLCASSLLPPNTEAFFGQGTRLTVV.

The chain carries TRBV9 and TRBJ2-2, with D perhaps TRBD1 or TRBD2 (5 bases each). Germline loops: CDR1 SGDLS, CDR2 YYNGEE. V was trimmed by 7 bases and J by 1 base, leaving 5 bases between them. The length of the CDR3 is 12 residues. DNA of the CDR3: TGTGCCAGCGGGGGGAACACCGGGGAGCTGTTTTTT. Translated, it gives CASGGNTGELFF.

This rearrangement joins TRBV27 to TRBJ2-3; 8 positions match TRBD2. Losses at the gene ends were 5 bases for V and 1 base for J; bases not matched to a gene: 8. Germline assignment: CDR1 MNHEY and CDR2 SMNVEV (reference sequence). This CDR3 is 16 amino acids long. The CDR3 bases are TGTGCCAGCAGTGTTAGAACTAGCGGCGGCACAGATACGCAGTATTTT. The encoded protein is CASSVRTSGGTDTQYF.

The rearrangement uses TRBV6-1 and TRBJ1-6; maybe TRBD1 (5 bases). The V and J ends lost 2 bases and 6 bases respectively, with 14 bases between them. The CDR3 is made up of 16 amino acids. CDR1 and CDR2 (germline): MNHNS, SASEGT. This chain's CDR3 is CASSELGGRVNSPLHF. The CDR3 nucleotides are TGTGCCAGCAGTGAATTAGGAGGCAGGGTTAATTCACCCCTCCACTTT.

This chain connects TRBV5-4 to TRBJ1-3, with D possibly being TRBD1 (6 bases). The V and J ends lost 3 bases and 0 bases respectively, with 13 bases between them. Germline V CDR1 and CDR2: SGHNT, YYREEE (reference sequence). The CDR3 has 16 amino acids. CDR3 DNA sequence: TGTGCCAGCAGCTATTACCAGGGGAACTCTGGAAACACCATATATTTT. Translating gives CASSYYQGNSGNTIYF. The full variable domain, with the rest looked up from reference TRBV5-4 and TRBJ1-3, is ETGVTQSPTHLIKTRGQQVTLRCSSQSGHNTVSWYQQALGQGPQFIFQYYREEENGRGNFPPRFSGLQFPNYSSELNVNALELDDSALYLCASSYYQGNSGNTIYFGEGSWLTVV.

Only one count was recorded for this clone. The V call is TRBV11-3, the J call TRBJ2-7; 8 bases line up with TRBD2. The CDR3 is 14 amino acids. V lost 1 base to trimming and J lost 3 bases; unmatched junction nucleotides: 2. Germline V gives CDR1 SGHNT, CDR2 YENEEA. CDR3 loop: CASSLGAGVYEQYF. The DNA for the CDR3 is TGTGCCAGCAGCTTAGGAGCGGGAGTCTACGAGCAGTACTTC.

The chain combines TRBV19 with TRBJ1-1, with D tentatively TRBD1 (6 bases). The CDR3 is 14 amino acids. Germline V lookup: CDR1 LNHDA, CDR2 SQIVND (reference sequence). The V gene lost 6 bases and the J gene lost 5 bases, with 16 bases spanning the gap. In nucleotides, the CDR3 is TGTGCCAGTAGAGTTAACAGGGTTGGTACTGAAGCTTTCTTT. Translation: CASRVNRVGTEAFF.

The chain links TRBV6-4 to TRBJ2-1; 11 bases fit TRBD2. V lost 5 bases to trimming and J lost 7 bases; unmatched junction nucleotides: 1. CDR1 and CDR2 (germline): MRHNA, SNTAGT. The length of the CDR3 is 13 residues. CDR3 coding DNA: TGTGCCAGCAGTTTAGCGGGGGGGAATGAGCAGTTCTTC. It yields the protein CASSLAGGNEQFF.